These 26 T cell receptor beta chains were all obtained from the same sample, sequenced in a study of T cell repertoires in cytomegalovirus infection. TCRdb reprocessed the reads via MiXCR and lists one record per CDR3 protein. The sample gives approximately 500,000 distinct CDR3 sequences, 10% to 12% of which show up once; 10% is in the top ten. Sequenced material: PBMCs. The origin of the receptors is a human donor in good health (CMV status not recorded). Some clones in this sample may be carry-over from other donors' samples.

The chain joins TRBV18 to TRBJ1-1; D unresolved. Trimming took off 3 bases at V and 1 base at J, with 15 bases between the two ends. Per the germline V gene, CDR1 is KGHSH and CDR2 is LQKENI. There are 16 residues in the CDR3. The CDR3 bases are TGTGCCAGCTCACCCTGGAGGGAGTCCCCGAACACTGAAGCTTTCTTT. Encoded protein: CASSPWRESPNTEAFF.

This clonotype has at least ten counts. The CDR3 nucleotides read TGTGCTAGTGGTTTGGTACAGGGACAGGGACCCACTAACTATGGCTACACCTTC. As protein: CASGLVQGQGPTNYGYTF. The chain employs TRBV12-5 and TRBJ1-2, with 9 positions matching TRBD1. Germline V gene lookup returns CDR1 LGHNT and CDR2 FRNRAP. This CDR3 is 18 amino acids long. After removal of 0 bases from V and 0 bases from J, the junction contained 8 bases not matched to a gene.

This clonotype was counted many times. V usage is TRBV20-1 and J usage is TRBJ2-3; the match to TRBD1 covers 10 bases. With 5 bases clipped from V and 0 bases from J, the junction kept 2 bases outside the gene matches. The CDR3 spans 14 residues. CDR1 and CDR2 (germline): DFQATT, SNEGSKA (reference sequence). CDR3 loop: CSAGGQGSTDTQYF. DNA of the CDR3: TGCAGTGCTGGGGGACAGGGGAGCACAGATACGCAGTATTTT.

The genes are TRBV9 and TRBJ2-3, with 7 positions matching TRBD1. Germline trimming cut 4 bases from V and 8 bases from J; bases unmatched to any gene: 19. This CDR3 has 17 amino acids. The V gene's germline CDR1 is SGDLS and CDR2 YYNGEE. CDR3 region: CASSLGGMDRKGVTQYF. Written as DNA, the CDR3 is TGTGCCAGCAGCCTAGGGGGCATGGACAGAAAGGGAGTTACGCAGTATTTT. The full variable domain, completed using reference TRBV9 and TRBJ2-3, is DSGVTQTPKHLITATGQRVTLRCSPRSGDLSVYWYQQSLDQGLQFLIQYYNGEERAKGNILERFSAQQFPDLHSELNLSSLELGDSALYFCASSLGGMDRKGVTQYFGPGTRLTVL.

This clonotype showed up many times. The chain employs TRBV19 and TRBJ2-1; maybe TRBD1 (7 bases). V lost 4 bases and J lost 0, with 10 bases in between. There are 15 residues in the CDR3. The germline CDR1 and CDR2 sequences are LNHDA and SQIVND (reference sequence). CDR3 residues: CASSTQGGSYNEQFF. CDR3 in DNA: TGTGCCAGTAGTACCCAGGGGGGCTCCTACAATGAGCAGTTCTTC. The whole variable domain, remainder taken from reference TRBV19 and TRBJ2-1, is DGGITQSPKYLFRKEGQNVTLSCEQNLNHDAMYWYRQDPGQGLRLIYYSQIVNDFQKGDIAEGYSVSREKKESFPLTVTSAQKNPTAFYLCASSTQGGSYNEQFFGPGTRLTVL.

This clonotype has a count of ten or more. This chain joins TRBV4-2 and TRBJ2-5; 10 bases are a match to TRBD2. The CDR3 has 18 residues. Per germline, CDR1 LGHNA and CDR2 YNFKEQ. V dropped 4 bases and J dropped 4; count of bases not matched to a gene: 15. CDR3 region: CASSRSGSGGAGGETQYF. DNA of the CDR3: TGTGCCAGCAGCCGGAGTGGAAGCGGGGGGGCAGGGGGAGAGACCCAGTACTTC.

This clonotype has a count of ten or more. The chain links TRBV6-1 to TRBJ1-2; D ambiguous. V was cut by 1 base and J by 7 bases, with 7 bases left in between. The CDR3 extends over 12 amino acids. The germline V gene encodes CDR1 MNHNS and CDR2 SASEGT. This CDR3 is CASSEVPGGYTF. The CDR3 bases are TGTGCCAGCAGTGAAGTCCCAGGTGGCTACACCTTC.

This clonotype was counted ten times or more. DNA for the CDR3: TGTGCCAGCAGCTCCCGGGCAGGATACAATGAGCAGTTCTTC. It is translated as CASSSRAGYNEQFF. The rearrangement uses TRBV11-2 and TRBJ2-1; D gene uncertain. The CDR3 length is 14 residues. CDR1 and CDR2 from the germline V gene are SGHAT and FQNNGV. Trimming removed 4 bases from V and 4 bases from J, with 11 bases in between.

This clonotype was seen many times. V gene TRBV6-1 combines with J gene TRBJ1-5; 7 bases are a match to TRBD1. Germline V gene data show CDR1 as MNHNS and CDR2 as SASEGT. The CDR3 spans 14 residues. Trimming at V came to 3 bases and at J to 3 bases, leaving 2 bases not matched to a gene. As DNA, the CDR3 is TGTGCCAGCAGTGACAGGGGGGACAATCAGCCCCAGCATTTT. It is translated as CASSDRGDNQPQHF.

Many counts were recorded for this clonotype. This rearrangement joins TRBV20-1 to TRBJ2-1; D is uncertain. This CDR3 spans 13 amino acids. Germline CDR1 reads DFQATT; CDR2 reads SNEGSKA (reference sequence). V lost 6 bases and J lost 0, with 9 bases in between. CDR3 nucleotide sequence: TGCAGTGCCGTGGGTTACTCCTACAATGAGCAGTTCTTC. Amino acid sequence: CSAVGYSYNEQFF.

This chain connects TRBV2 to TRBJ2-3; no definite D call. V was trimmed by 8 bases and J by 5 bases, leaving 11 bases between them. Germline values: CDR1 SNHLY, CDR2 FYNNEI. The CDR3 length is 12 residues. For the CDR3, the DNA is TGTGCCAGCCGAGAGGATAAAGATACGCAGTATTTT. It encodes CASREDKDTQYF.

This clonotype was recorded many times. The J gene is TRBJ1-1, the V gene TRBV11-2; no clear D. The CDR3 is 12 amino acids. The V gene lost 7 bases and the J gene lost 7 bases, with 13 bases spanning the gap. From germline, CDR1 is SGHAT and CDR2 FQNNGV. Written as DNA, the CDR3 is TGTGCCAGCACTCCCACGGCTTTTGAAGCTTTCTTT. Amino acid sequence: CASTPTAFEAFF.

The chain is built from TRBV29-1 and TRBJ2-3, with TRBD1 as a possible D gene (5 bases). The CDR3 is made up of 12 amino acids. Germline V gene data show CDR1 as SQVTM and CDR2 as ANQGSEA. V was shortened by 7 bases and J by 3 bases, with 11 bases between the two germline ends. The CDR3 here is CSALDRTDTQYF. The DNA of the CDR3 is TGCAGCGCTCTCGACAGAACAGATACGCAGTATTTT.

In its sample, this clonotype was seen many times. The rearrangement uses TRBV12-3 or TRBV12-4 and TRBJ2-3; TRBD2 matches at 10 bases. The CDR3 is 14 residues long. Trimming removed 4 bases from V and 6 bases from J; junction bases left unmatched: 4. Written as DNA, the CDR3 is TGTGCCAGCAGTTACCTAGCGGGAGAGGATACGCAGTATTTT. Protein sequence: CASSYLAGEDTQYF.

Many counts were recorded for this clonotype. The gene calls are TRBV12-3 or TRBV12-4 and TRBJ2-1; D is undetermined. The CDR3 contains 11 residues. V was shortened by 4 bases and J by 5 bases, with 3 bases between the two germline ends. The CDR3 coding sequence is TGTGCCAGCAGTTGGGACAATGAGCAGTTCTTC. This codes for CASSWDNEQFF.

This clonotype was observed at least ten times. The CDR3 here is CASSLGGLANEQFF. The DNA for the CDR3 is TGTGCCAGCAGCTTAGGGGGACTAGCCAATGAGCAGTTCTTC. This chain joins TRBV7-3 and TRBJ2-1; 9 positions match TRBD2. CDR1 and CDR2 (germline): SGHTA, FQGTGA. This CDR3 is 14 amino acids long. V was clipped by 2 bases and J by 6 bases; unmatched bases: 2.

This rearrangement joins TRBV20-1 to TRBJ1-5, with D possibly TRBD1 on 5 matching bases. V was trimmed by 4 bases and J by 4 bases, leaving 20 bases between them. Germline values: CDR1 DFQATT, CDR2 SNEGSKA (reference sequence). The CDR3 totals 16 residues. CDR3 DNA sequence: TGCAGTGCTATCCTCCCAAAACGGGACGGGAATCAGCCCCAGCATTTT. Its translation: CSAILPKRDGNQPQHF.

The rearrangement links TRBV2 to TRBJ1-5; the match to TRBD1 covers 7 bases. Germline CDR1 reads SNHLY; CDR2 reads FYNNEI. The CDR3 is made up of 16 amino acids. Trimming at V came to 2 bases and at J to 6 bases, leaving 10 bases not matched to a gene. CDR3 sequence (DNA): TGTGCCAGCAGTGAAAGGATTACAGGGGTGGTTCAGCCCCAGCATTTT. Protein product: CASSERITGVVQPQHF.

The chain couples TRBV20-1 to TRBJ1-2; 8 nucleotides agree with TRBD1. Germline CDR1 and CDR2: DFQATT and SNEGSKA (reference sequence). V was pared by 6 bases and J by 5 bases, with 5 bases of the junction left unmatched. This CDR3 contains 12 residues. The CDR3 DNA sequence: TGCAGTGCCCAGACAGGGGCTTATGGCTACACCTTC. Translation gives CSAQTGAYGYTF.

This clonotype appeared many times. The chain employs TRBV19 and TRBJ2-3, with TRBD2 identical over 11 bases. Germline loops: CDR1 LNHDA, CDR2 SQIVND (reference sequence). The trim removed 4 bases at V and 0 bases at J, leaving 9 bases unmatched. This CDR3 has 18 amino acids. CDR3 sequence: CASSTLSGRALSTDTQYF. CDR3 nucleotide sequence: TGTGCCAGTAGTACCCTTAGCGGGAGGGCCCTTAGCACAGATACGCAGTATTTT.

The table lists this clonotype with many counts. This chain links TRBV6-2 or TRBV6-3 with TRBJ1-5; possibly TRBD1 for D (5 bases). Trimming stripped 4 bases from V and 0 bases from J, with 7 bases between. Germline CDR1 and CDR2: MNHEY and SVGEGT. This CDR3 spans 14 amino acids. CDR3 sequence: CASSWDGSNQPQHF. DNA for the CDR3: TGTGCCAGCAGTTGGGACGGTAGCAATCAGCCCCAGCATTTT.

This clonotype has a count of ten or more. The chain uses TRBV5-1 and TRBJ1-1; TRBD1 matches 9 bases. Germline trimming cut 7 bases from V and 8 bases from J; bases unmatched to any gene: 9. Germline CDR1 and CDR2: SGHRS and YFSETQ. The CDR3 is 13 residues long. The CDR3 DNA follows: TGCGCCAGCGGACAGGGGCCCTCCTTGGAAGCTTTCTTT. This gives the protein CASGQGPSLEAFF.

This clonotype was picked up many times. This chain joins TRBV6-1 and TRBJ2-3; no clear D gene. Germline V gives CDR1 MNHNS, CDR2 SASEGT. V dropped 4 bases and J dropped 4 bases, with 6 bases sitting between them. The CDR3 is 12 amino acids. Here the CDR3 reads CASSAAPDTQYF. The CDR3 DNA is TGTGCCAGCAGTGCCGCCCCAGATACGCAGTATTTT.

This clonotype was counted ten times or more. CDR3 sequence reads: CASSLGMKETQYF. In DNA form, the CDR3 reads TGTGCCAGCAGTCTCGGGATGAAAGAGACCCAGTACTTC. The chain links TRBV12-3 or TRBV12-4 to TRBJ2-5; weak D call: TRBD2 (5 bases). The CDR3 length is 13 residues. Trimming removed 5 bases at V and 3 bases at J, with 10 bases between.

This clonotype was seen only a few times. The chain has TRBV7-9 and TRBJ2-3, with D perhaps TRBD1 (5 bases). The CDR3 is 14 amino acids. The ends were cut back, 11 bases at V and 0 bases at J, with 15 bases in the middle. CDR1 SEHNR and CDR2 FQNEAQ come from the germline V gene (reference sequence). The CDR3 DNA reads TGTGCCTTAACTAAGGGGTCTAGCACAGATACGCAGTATTTT. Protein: CALTKGSSTDTQYF.

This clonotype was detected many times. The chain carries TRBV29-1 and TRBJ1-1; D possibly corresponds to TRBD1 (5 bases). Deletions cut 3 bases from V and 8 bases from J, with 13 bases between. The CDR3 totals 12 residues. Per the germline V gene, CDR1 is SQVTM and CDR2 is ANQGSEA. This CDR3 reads CSVDEGVFEAFF. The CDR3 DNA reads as TGCAGCGTTGATGAAGGGGTTTTCGAAGCTTTCTTT.